The clone carrying this TCR beta chain was seen a single time. The antigen is not known. The V gene lost 3 bases and the J gene lost 0 bases, with 9 bases spanning the gap. Germline CDR1 reads MDHEN; CDR2 reads SYDVKM. The CDR3 runs 15 residues. This sample stems from a study of T cell responses to AZD1222 COVID-19 vaccine. Study outcomes and limitations: At study baseline, merely six AZD1222 recipients were seropositive. Repertoire samples came only from after the peak T cell response.

Here immunoSEQ multiplex PCR was the method, and the copy in TCRdb shows in-frame clones only, minus some. The sample holds more than 150,000 clones, around 90% seen once. This TCR derives from an adult in good health. The rearrangement joins TRBV28 to TRBJ1-5; D call uncertain. The specimen was peripheral blood, collected on day 0 of AZD1222 vaccination. The CDR3 loop reads CASSLLPYSNQPQHF. The CDR3 nucleotides are TGTGCCAGCAGTTTGCTCCCTTATAGCAATCAGCCCCAGCATTTT.